This T cell receptor beta chain appears in the sequencing data of a study of blood T cell repertoires in COVID-19. This table comes from immunoSEQ multiplex PCR, and its TCRdb copy is limited to in-frame clones, with some not included. The sample lists tens of thousands of clones, about 88% seen once, with 2.5% to 3% in the top ten. Germline V CDR1 and CDR2: SGHDT, YYEEEE. V gave up 4 bases and J gave up 6 bases; unmatched junction bases: 3. This CDR3 has 12 residues. The source material was peripheral blood. V usage is TRBV5-6 and J usage is TRBJ1-1; TRBD1 matches 7 bases. The receptor was derived from a man between 45 and 60 years old with acute or convalescent COVID-19. This chain's CDR3 is CASSHTGAEAFF. The CDR3 DNA reads as TGTGCCAGCAGCCATACAGGGGCTGAAGCTTTCTTT. The whole variable domain, filled in from reference TRBV5-6 and TRBJ1-1, reads DAGVTQSPTHLIKTRGQQVTLRCSPKSGHDTVSWYQQALGQGPQFIFQYYEEEERQRGNFPDRFSGHQFPNYSSELNVNALLLGDSALYLCASSHTGAEAFFGQGTRLTVV.